These 5 T cell receptor beta chains were all obtained from the same sample, sequenced in a study of blood T cell repertoires in COVID-19. Profiling relied on immunoSEQ multiplex PCR, and the TCRdb table lists in-frame clones only, not all of them. The sample includes 150,000 to 200,000 clones, 89% of them seen just once. Sequenced input: peripheral blood. These receptors were collected from a man younger than 30 who had recovered from COVID-19.

The rearrangement links TRBV13 to TRBJ2-7; the match to TRBD1 covers 9 bases. V lost 5 bases and J lost 6; bases outside the gene matches: 8. The CDR3 totals 14 residues. Germline values: CDR1 PRHDT, CDR2 FYEKMQ (reference sequence). In DNA, the CDR3 is TGTGCCAGCAGCCTGGGGGACAGGGTTACCGAGCAGTACTTC. It is translated as CASSLGDRVTEQYF.

This clone appeared a single time. V usage is TRBV7-3 and J usage is TRBJ2-5, with 7 bases identical to TRBD2. CDR3 length equals 15 residues. CDR1 is SGHTA, CDR2 FQGTGA, per germline. Trimming at V came to 1 base and at J to 5 bases, leaving 7 bases not matched to a gene. CDR3 coding DNA: TGTGCCAGCAGCTTAATAGGCGGGAGCCCCGAGACCCAGTACTTC. Its translation: CASSLIGGSPETQYF.

This clone was found a few times. The chain carries TRBV2 and TRBJ2-7; D is undetermined. V lost 6 bases to trimming and J lost 0 bases, with 9 bases between them. Germline loops: CDR1 SNHLY, CDR2 FYNNEI. The CDR3 is made up of 13 amino acids. This CDR3 reads CASREPGSYEQYF. In DNA form, the CDR3 reads TGTGCCAGCAGGGAACCGGGCTCCTACGAGCAGTACTTC. Together with reference TRBV2 and TRBJ2-7, the CDR3 gives the full variable domain: EPEVTQTPSHQVTQMGQEVILRCVPISNHLYFYWYRQILGQKVEFLVSFYNNEISEKSEIFDDQFSVERPDGSNFTLKIRSTKLEDSAMYFCASREPGSYEQYFGPGTRLTVT.

The CDR3 DNA follows: TGTGCCAGCAGCTTAATTGCAGGAGGAACCGGGGAGCTGTTTTTT. It yields the protein CASSLIAGGTGELFF. This rearrangement joins TRBV11-2 to TRBJ2-2, with D perhaps TRBD2 (5 bases). The germline V and J ends were trimmed by 2 bases and 5 bases, with 12 bases remaining between them. The germline gives CDR1 SGHAT, CDR2 FQNNGV. The CDR3 is 15 residues long. The full variable domain, with the rest looked up from reference TRBV11-2 and TRBJ2-2, is EAGVAQSPRYKIIEKRQSVAFWCNPISGHATLYWYQQILGQGPKLLIQFQNNGVVDDSQLPKDRFSAERLKGVDSTLKIQPAKLEDSAVYLCASSLIAGGTGELFFGEGSRLTVL.

The sample holds many counts of this clone. The J gene is TRBJ2-7, the V gene TRBV25-1; 12 bases agree with TRBD1. The CDR3 spans 14 residues. Germline V gene lookup returns CDR1 MGHDK and CDR2 SYGVNS. V lost 6 bases to trimming and J lost 5 bases; unmatched junction nucleotides: 5. The chain's CDR3 is CASSKGTGGNEQYF. The DNA for the CDR3 is TGTGCCAGCAGCAAGGGGACAGGGGGCAACGAGCAGTACTTC.